A selection of T cell receptor beta chains follows, all from one sample in a study of cytomegalovirus exposure and HLA in healthy donors. Only in-frame clones appear in the TCRdb table, and some are missing; sequencing was by immunoSEQ multiplex PCR. Of approximately 180,000 clones in the sample, about four fifths are singletons; the top ten hold more than 1.5%. The sample consisted of PBMCs. Every receptor here comes from a man between 18 and 35 years old in good health and CMV-seronegative. CDR3s include the opening cysteine and the closing phenylalanine or tryptophan. A D gene is named only where the DNA matches it firmly. Clone size is shown for a subset of rows, as once, few, many or a class of expanded clone.

size	V	J	D	DNA	CDR3
.	TRBV5-6	TRBJ2-7	.	TGTGCCAGCAGCCAGGCTGCACACCTCAACTCCTACGAGCAGTACTTC	CASSQAAHLNSYEQYF
.	TRBV5-1	TRBJ2-7	.	TGCGCCAGCAGCTTGGTAGGGGAACCCTACGAGCAGTACTTC	CASSLVGEPYEQYF
.	TRBV19	TRBJ2-2	TRBD2	TGTGCCAGTAGTGGGACTAGCACCGGGGAGCTGTTTTTT	CASSGTSTGELFF
.	TRBV13	TRBJ2-5	TRBD2	TGTGCCAGCAGCTTAAGTAGCGGGAACCAAGAGACCCAGTACTTC	CASSLSSGNQETQYF
.	TRBV7-9	TRBJ2-3	TRBD2	TGTGCCAGCAGCTCCAGCGGACTAGCGGTAACTAGCACAGATACGCAGTATTTT	CASSSSGLAVTSTDTQYF
.	TRBV5-1	TRBJ1-2	TRBD1	TGCGCCAGCAGCTTAGATTCGACAGGGTTCTATGGCTACACCTTC	CASSLDSTGFYGYTF
.	TRBV4-3	TRBJ2-1	.	TGCGCCAGCAGCCAAGACAGGGTCTCCTACAATGAGCAGTTCTTC	CASSQDRVSYNEQFF
.	TRBV28	TRBJ2-7	TRBD2	TGTGCCAGCAGTTTGGCGGGAGGGAGAACCTACGAGCAGTACTTC	CASSLAGGRTYEQYF
.	TRBV29-1	TRBJ2-3	TRBD2	TGCAGCGAGGGACTAGCGGGGATTTTT	CSEGLAGIF
.	TRBV11-2	TRBJ2-7	.	TGTGCCAGCAGCTTTAGTACTACTAGTTCCTACGAGCAGTACTTC	CASSFSTTSSYEQYF
.	TRBV28	TRBJ2-7	TRBD2	TGTGCCAGCAGTTTATGGCTAGCGGGTACCAGCTCCTACGAGCAGTACTTC	CASSLWLAGTSSYEQYF
.	TRBV10-3	TRBJ2-1	TRBD1	TGTGCCATCAGTGTAACAGGGGATCGGAATGAGCAGTTCTTC	CAISVTGDRNEQFF
.	TRBV5-4	TRBJ2-7	TRBD2	TGTGCCAGCAGCTTTGCGGGACTAGTAGCTTACGAGCAGTACTTC	CASSFAGLVAYEQYF
.	TRBV7-8	TRBJ2-1	.	TGTGCCAGCAGCTTAGGTTCCCTCTACTCCTACAATGAGCAGTTCTTC	CASSLGSLYSYNEQFF
.	TRBV18	TRBJ1-2	.	TGTGCCAGCTCAGTTCAGGGGATGAACTATGGCTACACCTTC	CASSVQGMNYGYTF
.	TRBV7-9	TRBJ2-7	.	TGTGCCAGCACCCCAAATATTGGTTCGGCCTACGAGCAGTACTTC	CASTPNIGSAYEQYF
.	TRBV5-1	TRBJ2-5	.	TGCGCCAGCAGCAAGCTACCGGAGGAGACCCAGTACTTC	CASSKLPEETQYF
.	TRBV4-2	TRBJ2-7	TRBD2	TGTGCCAGCAGCCAAGATTACCAGGGACTAGCATCCTACGAGCAGTACTTC	CASSQDYQGLASYEQYF
.	TRBV29-1	TRBJ1-2	.	TGCAGCGCGCAAAGGGGGAACTATGGCTACACCTTC	CSAQRGNYGYTF
.	TRBV9	TRBJ2-2	.	TGTGCCAGCAGCGCCCATAGCTCCAACACCGGGGAGCTGTTTTTT	CASSAHSSNTGELFF
.	TRBV11-2	TRBJ2-5	.	TGTGCCAGCAGCTTAGGGGGGGAGTGGGAGACCCAGTACTTC	CASSLGGEWETQYF
.	TRBV6-1	TRBJ1-2	.	TGTGCCAGCAGTTTGGACAGCGCGCCCTATGGCTACACCTTC	CASSLDSAPYGYTF
.	TRBV6-5	TRBJ2-7	.	TGTGCCAGCAGTTACTCCAAACCAGGGATCCCGAACGAGCAGTACTTC	CASSYSKPGIPNEQYF
.	TRBV5-1	TRBJ1-5	.	TGCGCCAGCCGGTCAGGGGCTGGCAATAGCAATCAGCCCCAGCATTTT	CASRSGAGNSNQPQHF
few	TRBV2	TRBJ2-7	TRBD1	TGTGCCAGCAGCGGACAGGGGGCATCGTCCGAGCAGTACTTC	CASSGQGASSEQYF
.	TRBV5-4	TRBJ2-7	TRBD2	TGTGCCAGCAGCCTCGGGACTAGCGGGAATGTAAACTACGAGCAGTACTTC	CASSLGTSGNVNYEQYF
.	TRBV4-1	TRBJ1-1	TRBD1	TGCGCCAGCAGCCAAGTGGGGACAGGGGTTAAGAAAAACCCCACTGAAGCTTTCTTT	CASSQVGTGVKKNPTEAFF
.	TRBV15	TRBJ2-6	.	TGTGCCACCAGCTACGGCAGGGGCTCTGGGGCCAACGTCCTGACTTTC	CATSYGRGSGANVLTF
.	TRBV28	TRBJ2-5	TRBD2	TGTGCCAGCAGCTACCCCAGCGGGAGTAGTGGGAAGACCCAGTACTTC	CASSYPSGSSGKTQYF
.	TRBV5-4	TRBJ2-1	.	TGTGCCAGCAGCTTGGGACAGCCGAGCTCCTACAATGAGCAGTTCTTC	CASSLGQPSSYNEQFF
.	TRBV7-3	TRBJ2-7	.	TGTGCCAGCAGCCCCGGGACCTACGAGCAGTACTTC	CASSPGTYEQYF
.	TRBV28	TRBJ1-5	TRBD1	TGTGCCAGCAGTTCGGACAGGGCGAGGTTAAGCAATCAGCCCCAGCATTTT	CASSSDRARLSNQPQHF
.	TRBV5-1	TRBJ2-1	TRBD2	TGCGCCAGCAGCTCGACTAGCGGGAGACAACTAAATGAGCAGTTCTTC	CASSSTSGRQLNEQFF
.	TRBV11-2	TRBJ1-2	.	TGTGCCAGCAGCCCAATAGACAGGTTCAGTCTTGTTGGCTACACCTTC	CASSPIDRFSLVGYTF
few	TRBV5-6	TRBJ2-5	.	TGTGCCAGCAGCAGGGGTTTCCAAGAGACCCAGTACTTC	CASSRGFQETQYF
.	TRBV4-2	TRBJ2-3	TRBD2	TGTGCCAGCAGCCTCGGGACTAGACGACACACAGATACGCAGTATTTT	CASSLGTRRHTDTQYF
.	TRBV7-6	TRBJ2-1	.	TGTGCCAGCAGCCCTGACGAGGGCCTCAATGAGCAGTTCTTC	CASSPDEGLNEQFF
.	TRBV29-1	TRBJ1-2	TRBD1	TGCAGCGTTCACGGACAGTGGACAGGGCGTTTCCATATGACGCCGACGAGGAGGACGGATGGCTACACCTTC	CSVHGQWTGRFHMTPTRRTDGYTF
few	TRBV5-1	TRBJ2-1	TRBD1	TGCGCCAGCAGCTTGGTGCAGGGGGCAGGGTGGAGTGAGCAGTTCTTC	CASSLVQGAGWSEQFF
.	TRBV15	TRBJ2-3	TRBD1	TGTGCCACCAGCAATAGGGACAGGGGGCTTTCCCGGTTC	CATSNRDRGLSRF
.	TRBV6-1	TRBJ2-7	TRBD1	TGTGCCAGCAGTGCCCGGGACAGGGCGTCCGTGCAGTACTTC	CASSARDRASVQYF
.	TRBV7-5	TRBJ2-1	.	TGTGCCAGAAGCTGTCCCGGGAACACCGTTCCCCACAATGAGCAGTTCTTC	CARSCPGNTVPHNEQFF
.	TRBV5-1	TRBJ2-7	TRBD2	TGCGCCAGCAGCCCCGGGAGGGCCTACGAGCAGTACTTC	CASSPGRAYEQYF
once	TRBV20-1	TRBJ1-1	.	TGCAGTGCTAGTTCGGCTGAAGCTTTCTTT	CSASSAEAFF
.	TRBV7-3	TRBJ1-6	.	TGTGCCAGCAGCCCGACCGGGACACTAAATTCACCCCTCCACTTT	CASSPTGTLNSPLHF
.	TRBV27	TRBJ1-2	.	TGTGCCAGCAGTTTCGCTGGAGGCGGCTACACCTTC	CASSFAGGGYTF
.	TRBV29-1	TRBJ1-1	.	TGCAGCGTGTACAGGGAGTTGAACACTGAAGCTTTCTTT	CSVYRELNTEAFF
.	TRBV18	TRBJ1-6	.	TGTGCCAGCTCACCAAGTTTGCCGGATTCACCCCTCCACTTT	CASSPSLPDSPLHF
.	TRBV28	TRBJ2-7	TRBD1	TGTGCCAGCTTCGACAGGGCGGACTACGAGCAGTACTTC	CASFDRADYEQYF
once	TRBV5-1	TRBJ2-3	TRBD2	TGCGCCAGCAGCTTGGAACTAGCGGGGGGGGATACGCAGTATTTT	CASSLELAGGDTQYF
.	TRBV7-2	TRBJ2-3	.	TGTGCCAGCGCGAGCCTTAGCGGAACAGATACGCAGTATTTT	CASASLSGTDTQYF
.	TRBV11-2	TRBJ2-7	TRBD2	TGTGCCAGCAGCGGGACTAGCGGGAGAGGCGAGCAGTACTTC	CASSGTSGRGEQYF
.	TRBV4-2	TRBJ2-1	TRBD2	TGTGCCAGCAGCCAGGAGGGACTAGCGGTCAATGAGCAGTTCTTC	CASSQEGLAVNEQFF